These 19 T cell receptor beta chains were sequenced from one sample in a study of cytomegalovirus exposure and HLA in healthy donors. This PCR relied on a set of 60 Vbeta primers and 13 Jbeta primers. Repertoires were generated with immunoSEQ multiplex PCR, while TCRdb's copy carries only in-frame clones and drops some. The sample holds tens of thousands of clones; 70% are singletons and the top ten take roughly 9.8%. The sequencing input was PBMCs. Receptors were obtained from a woman aged 50 to 65 in good health and CMV-seropositive.

This chain connects TRBV27 to TRBJ1-2, with 9 nucleotides matching TRBD1. This CDR3 has 15 amino acids. The junction had 8 bases not matched to a gene; V was cut back by 3 bases and J by 6 bases. Germline CDR1 and CDR2: MNHEY and SMNVEV (reference sequence). CDR3 protein: CASSFSGTGRNGYTF. CDR3 nucleotides: TGTGCCAGCAGTTTTTCCGGGACAGGGAGAAATGGCTACACCTTC.

This clone was counted a few times. V usage is TRBV15 and J usage is TRBJ2-1; the D gene is possibly TRBD2 (6 bases). V lost 0 bases and J lost 7, with 19 bases in between. The CDR3 is made up of 17 amino acids. Germline lookup yields CDR1 LNHNV and CDR2 YYDKDF (reference sequence). The chain's CDR3 is CATSRDLGGLVGNEQFF. For the CDR3, the DNA is TGTGCCACCAGCAGAGATCTGGGGGGTCTAGTCGGGAATGAGCAGTTCTTC.

Judged by abundance, this clone is medium-sized (0.01 to 0.1%). The rearrangement joins TRBV13 to TRBJ1-1; 9 bases are shared with TRBD1. Trimming took 5 bases from V and 6 from J; bases not matched to a gene: 10. CDR1 and CDR2 (germline): PRHDT, FYEKMQ (reference sequence). The CDR3 is 15 amino acids. The DNA of the CDR3 is TGTGCCAGCAGCCACGGGGGACAGGGTATATCTGAAGCTTTCTTT. Translation: CASSHGGQGISEAFF.

Here the CDR3 reads CASSQVSLTEGNTIYF. CDR3 DNA sequence: TGCGCCAGCAGCCAAGTGAGCCTTACCGAGGGAAACACCATATATTTT. This sequence joins TRBV4-1 and TRBJ1-3; unclear D gene. The CDR3 is 16 residues long. V was trimmed by 1 base and J by 4 bases, leaving 14 bases between them. The germline gives CDR1 MGHRA, CDR2 YSYEKL.

V is TRBV6-6 and J is TRBJ1-5; D unclear. Germline CDR1 MNHNY, CDR2 SVGAGI (reference sequence). Trimming shortened V by 1 base and J by 7 bases, and 8 bases separated the two germline ends. This CDR3 region has 13 residues. DNA of the CDR3: TGTGCCAGCAGTTACTGGGCTTCGCAGCCCCAGCATTTT. Protein: CASSYWASQPQHF.

The chain links TRBV4-1 to TRBJ1-5; D not resolved. V was cut by 5 bases and J by 5 bases, with 16 bases left in between. Germline values: CDR1 MGHRA, CDR2 YSYEKL. The CDR3 consists of 15 residues. For the CDR3, the DNA is TGCGCCAGCAGCGAGTGGGCGGGCGGAGATCAGCCCCAGCATTTT. Protein: CASSEWAGGDQPQHF.

V is TRBV2 and J is TRBJ1-4; D is uncertain. Germline CDR1 is SNHLY and CDR2 is FYNNEI. V dropped 4 bases and J dropped 0 bases, with 9 bases sitting between them. The CDR3 covers 15 residues. The CDR3 region is CASSGQSTTNEKLFF. CDR3 bases: TGTGCCAGCAGTGGCCAGTCCACAACTAATGAAAAACTGTTTTTT. Full variable domain (missing parts from reference TRBV2 and TRBJ1-4): EPEVTQTPSHQVTQMGQEVILRCVPISNHLYFYWYRQILGQKVEFLVSFYNNEISEKSEIFDDQFSVERPDGSNFTLKIRSTKLEDSAMYFCASSGQSTTNEKLFFGSGTQLSVL.

V gene TRBV7-9 combines with J gene TRBJ1-2; D call uncertain. V lost 0 bases to trimming and J lost 2 bases, with 7 bases between them. The length of the CDR3 is 14 residues. CDR1 and CDR2 (germline): SEHNR, FQNEAQ (reference sequence). The CDR3 nucleotides are TGTGCCAGCAGCTTAGCTAGCTTAAACTATGGCTACACCTTC. It is translated as CASSLASLNYGYTF.

This clone turned up a few times. J is TRBJ2-1 and V is TRBV27, with D perhaps matching TRBD2 (5 bases). This CDR3 region has 14 residues. The germline gives CDR1 MNHEY, CDR2 SMNVEV (reference sequence). V dropped 5 bases and J dropped 3 bases, with 11 bases sitting between them. The DNA of the CDR3 is TGTGCCAGCAGTAAAACACGGGGCTACAATGAGCAGTTCTTC. Protein: CASSKTRGYNEQFF.

The chain recombines TRBV5-1 with TRBJ2-7; 9 bases map to TRBD1. V shed 4 bases and J 8 bases; nucleotides not matched to a gene: 19. The germline CDR1 and CDR2 sequences are SGHRS and YFSETQ. This CDR3 is built from 17 residues. This chain's CDR3 is CASSPTAGTGLIRQQYF. Here the CDR3 DNA reads TGCGCCAGCAGCCCCACGGCCGGGACAGGGTTAATTAGGCAGCAGTACTTC.

The chain employs TRBV4-3 and TRBJ2-2, with a tentative D call TRBD1 (5 bases). CDR3 length equals 14 residues. Germline loops: CDR1 LGHNA, CDR2 YSLEER. V gave up 0 bases and J gave up 7 bases, with 9 bases separating them. CDR3 DNA: TGCGCCAGCAGCCAAGATCAGGGAATCGGGGAGCTGTTTTTT. This gives the protein CASSQDQGIGELFF.

V and J are TRBV11-1 and TRBJ2-7; TRBD1 matches 8 bases. The CDR3 runs 17 residues. Looked up from germline, CDR1 is SGHAT and CDR2 is FQDESV (reference sequence). The junction had 7 bases not matched to a gene; V was cut back by 0 bases and J by 0 bases. CDR3 nucleotides: TGTGCCAGCAGCTTAGCCCCCCGACAGGGGAGCTCCTACGAGCAGTACTTC. This sequence encodes CASSLAPRQGSSYEQYF.

This clone was found a few times. CDR3 coding DNA: TGTGCCAGCAGAACTACAGGGGAATACGAGCAGTACTTC. Translating it yields CASRTTGEYEQYF. The V and J genes are TRBV5-8 and TRBJ2-7; TRBD1 aligns across 7 bases. In germline, CDR1 is SGHTS, CDR2 YDEGEE. V shed 5 bases, J shed 4 bases, and the junction held 6 bases outside the gene matches. The CDR3 runs 13 residues. Together with reference TRBV5-8 and TRBJ2-7, the CDR3 gives the full variable domain: EAGVTQSPTHLIKTRGQQATLRCSPISGHTSVYWYQQALGLGLQFLLWYDEGEERNRGNFPPRFSGRQFPNYSSELNVNALELEDSALYLCASRTTGEYEQYFGPGTRLTVT.

This clone showed up just a few times. The V and J genes are TRBV10-3 and TRBJ2-6; weak D call: TRBD1 (5 bases). The CDR3 runs to 19 residues. V lost 0 bases, J lost 3 bases, and 18 bases lay in between. CDR1 and CDR2 (germline): ENHRY, SYGVKD. The CDR3 reads CAISESTHDQGSGANVLTF. The CDR3 coding sequence is TGTGCCATCAGTGAGTCGACGCATGACCAGGGTAGTGGGGCCAACGTCCTGACTTTC.

CDR3 DNA sequence: TGTGCCTGGAGCCCCGGACACGGCGGATCGACCTTC. Translated: CAWSPGHGGSTF. The chain uses TRBV30 and TRBJ1-2; D may be TRBD1 (5 bases). The CDR3 is 12 amino acids. Trimming pared 3 bases from V and 14 bases from J, leaving 19 bases between. Looked up from germline, CDR1 is GTSNPN and CDR2 is SVGIG (reference sequence). Looking up the rest from reference TRBV30 and TRBJ1-2 gives the full variable domain: SQTIHQWPATLVQPVGSPLSLECTVEGTSNPNLYWYRQAAGRGLQLLFYSVGIGQISSEVPQNLSASRPQDRQFILSSKKLLLSDSGFYLCAWSPGHGGSTFGSGTRLTVV.

The chain carries TRBV6-5 and TRBJ2-7; D is possibly TRBD2 (5 bases). The V end was cut by 0 bases, the J end by 0 bases, with 6 bases between. The germline gives CDR1 MNHEY, CDR2 SVGAGI. CDR3 length equals 14 residues. DNA for the CDR3: TGTGCCAGCAGTTACTCGGCGGGCTCCTACGAGCAGTACTTC. Translating gives CASSYSAGSYEQYF.

Concerning this clone: A junction boundary mismatches the germline segment, possibly from a read error. The chain links TRBV28 to TRBJ2-3, with 9 bases fitting TRBD2. The germline V gene encodes CDR1 MDHEN and CDR2 SYDVKM. CDR3 length: 13 residues. The CDR3 DNA reads as TGTGCCAGCAGGGACCACTCTAGCGGGATCTTGGGCTTT. Translating gives CASRDHSSGILGF.

Here the CDR3 reads CASSPGGGALRTQYF. The CDR3 region has the DNA TGTGCCAGCAGCCCGGGGGGGGGAGCACTTCGAACGCAGTATTTT. V and J are TRBV9 and TRBJ2-3; TRBD2 agrees at 8 bases. Trimming removed 4 bases from V and 9 bases from J; junction bases left unmatched: 13. The CDR3 extends over 15 amino acids. CDR1 is SGDLS, CDR2 YYNGEE, per germline.

The CDR3 protein is CASSPNVGQGGYGYTF. CDR3 nucleotides: TGTGCCAGCAGTCCCAATGTCGGACAGGGAGGCTATGGCTACACCTTC. The rearrangement joins TRBV28 to TRBJ1-2, with TRBD1 matching 8 bases. With V trimmed by 5 bases and J by 4 bases, 12 bases remained unmatched. There are 16 residues in the CDR3. From germline, CDR1 is MDHEN and CDR2 SYDVKM.